The text below deals with one TCR beta chain. The data were obtained in a study of blood T cell repertoires in COVID-19. For the study at large: From the United States, Italy and Spain came samples of acute and convalescent COVID-19.

Original processing methods: It was from reference gene primer amplification that nucleated cell counts were estimated. TCRdb's table, derived via immunoSEQ multiplex PCR, lists solely in-frame clones and lacks some. V and J calls and clone size follow that table, whereas D and trimming were derived from the DNA. Seen here are some 150,000 clones, 81% observed once, and the top ten hold roughly 8%. The sequence came from a human donor with acute or convalescent COVID-19. The donor label of this sample is uncertain. What was sequenced was peripheral blood.

As DNA, the CDR3 is TGTGCCAGCAGACGTACAGGGGGCGACGAGCAGTACTTC. Translating it yields CASRRTGGDEQYF. This chain joins TRBV3-1 (or the pseudogene TRBV3-2) and TRBJ2-7; 9 bases map to TRBD1. Germline trimming cut 6 bases from V and 5 bases from J; bases unmatched to any gene: 5. The CDR3 has 13 residues. Germline CDR1 LGHDT, CDR2 YNNKEL (reference sequence).